This entry is about one T cell receptor beta chain. The antigen remains undetermined. Gene names are the mouse ones. The read is 1 residue too short to cover the CDR3 end, so that end is filled in from the germline J gene. Measured with immunoSEQ multiplex PCR; TCRdb has only the in-frame clones, and not every one. The sample lists about 21,000 clones; around 63% were seen once. V was shortened by 0 bases and J by 1 base, with 7 bases between the two germline ends. The CDR3 has 14 amino acids. The V gene's germline CDR1 is FNHDT and CDR2 SITEND (reference sequence). The entry originates in a study of tissue T cells after allogeneic stem cell transplantation. General observations from the study: Only a limited share of tissue TCRs appeared in blood or spleen.

The clonotype was recovered from a female BALB/c mouse in good health. Strain MHC haplotype: H2-d. The chain is built from TRBV19 and TRBJ1-1; unclear D gene. Specimen: blood. This CDR3 reads CASSIDTENTEVFF. The CDR3 DNA, read in part, is TGTGCCAGCAGTATAGATACAGAAAACACAGAAGTCTTC.